This T cell receptor (beta chain) appears in the sequencing data of a study of regulatory T cells in long-lasting Graves disease. Study-level points and caveats: TRBV28, TRBJ1-2 and TRBJ2-5 were segments that persistent disease favored.

Sequencing libraries for TCR beta were prepared with iRepertoire HTBI primers and Arm-PCR of CDR3 regions. TCRdb independently ran MiXCR on the multiplex PCR reads; one entry per CDR3 protein. In the table there are some 600,000 distinct CDR3 sequences, 15% to 20% of which are singletons. Time point here: newly diagnosed GD, antithyroid drugs for less than 3 months. PBMCs were the source of the RNA used for TCR sequencing. This clonotype has at least ten counts. Its specificity is not known. The V gene's germline CDR1 is SGHAT and CDR2 FQNNGV. The CDR3 is 15 amino acids. Trimming shortened V by 0 bases and J by 7 bases, and 13 bases separated the two germline ends. These same data were also listed under a study on T cells in Graves' hyperthyroidism and ophthalmopathy. That report adds: Graves' hyperthyroidism is called stable when ophthalmopathy does not progress within 18 months. A set of HTBI primers served as the primers for a first-round RT-PCR of the TCR CDR3.

The V and J genes are TRBV11-2 and TRBJ2-1, with D possibly TRBD2 on 6 matching bases. Source: peripheral blood mononuclear cells (PBMCs), taken at new diagnosis, from a patient treated with antithyroid drugs. The receptor was derived from a man aged 18 to 29 with Graves disease. CDR3 sequence reads: CASSLDRGLLNEQFF. CDR3 DNA sequence: TGTGCCAGCAGCTTAGATCGGGGACTCCTTAATGAGCAGTTCTTC. The full variable domain, rest sourced from reference TRBV11-2 and TRBJ2-1, is EAGVAQSPRYKIIEKRQSVAFWCNPISGHATLYWYQQILGQGPKLLIQFQNNGVVDDSQLPKDRFSAERLKGVDSTLKIQPAKLEDSAVYLCASSLDRGLLNEQFFGPGTRLTVL.